These 8 T cell receptor beta chains were all obtained from the same sample, sequenced in a study of T cell repertoires in chronic hepatitis B. The table came from immunoSEQ multiplex PCR; TCRdb's copy has only in-frame clones and leaves some out. The table has approximately 950 clones, around 79% seen once; the top ten hold about 8.6%. The sample consisted of total CD8+ T cells from PBMCs. These receptors were obtained from a human donor with chronic hepatitis B virus infection.

This clone came up a few times. This sequence joins TRBV6-5 and TRBJ1-1; D possibly corresponds to TRBD1 (5 bases). The CDR3 covers 15 residues. The germline V gene encodes CDR1 MNHEY and CDR2 SVGAGI. Trimming left V 2 bases short and J 5 bases short, with 15 bases between. The CDR3 sequence is CASSYQGVLVTEAFF. CDR3 bases: TGTGCCAGCAGTTACCAAGGGGTGTTAGTGACTGAAGCTTTCTTT.

The V and J genes are TRBV11-3 and TRBJ2-2; TRBD1 matches at 8 bases. The V segment lost 3 bases and the J segment 7 bases; nucleotides outside the gene matches: 4. Germline CDR1 reads SGHNT; CDR2 reads YENEEA. This CDR3 spans 14 amino acids. The CDR3 reads CASSFRGQNGELFF. The CDR3 DNA follows: TGTGCCAGCAGCTTCAGGGGGCAAAACGGGGAGCTGTTTTTT.

The chain's CDR3 is CASSFYRAADTQYF. CDR3 coding DNA: TGTGCCAGCAGTTTTTACAGGGCGGCAGATACGCAGTATTTT. This chain uses TRBV28 with TRBJ2-3, with D possibly TRBD1 on 6 matching bases. Trimming took 3 bases from V and 4 from J, leaving 11 bases between them. The CDR3 has 14 amino acids. Germline assignment: CDR1 MDHEN and CDR2 SYDVKM.

V usage is TRBV28 and J usage is TRBJ2-7; the match to TRBD2 covers 8 bases. Germline CDR1 and CDR2: MDHEN and SYDVKM. V dropped 3 bases and J dropped 6; count of bases not matched to a gene: 7. The CDR3 is 14 amino acids. CDR3: CASSFSSGTGEQYF. The CDR3 DNA sequence: TGTGCCAGCAGTTTCAGTAGCGGGACTGGCGAGCAGTACTTC.

The sample holds one count of this clone. The CDR3 loop is CASSPLAGGATDTQYF. CDR3 in DNA: TGTGCCAGCAGCCCGTTGGCGGGAGGTGCCACAGATACGCAGTATTTT. The rearrangement links TRBV5-4 to TRBJ2-3; 8 bases fit TRBD2. The germline CDR1 and CDR2 sequences are SGHNT and YYREEE (reference sequence). The V and J ends lost 4 bases and 2 bases, in that order; junction bases with no gene match: 9. The CDR3 has 16 amino acids.

The chain joins TRBV2 to TRBJ2-1; maybe TRBD2 (5 bases). CDR1 SNHLY and CDR2 FYNNEI come from the germline V gene. V lost 7 bases and J 0 bases, leaving 10 bases between the germline ends. CDR3 size: 14 residues. The CDR3 DNA reads TGTGCCAGCAATAGCGACCTCTCCTACAATGAGCAGTTCTTC. Translation gives CASNSDLSYNEQFF.

This clone has just one count. The chain has TRBV14 and TRBJ1-3, with D possibly TRBD1 on 5 matching bases. The germline CDR1 and CDR2 sequences are SGHDN and FVKESK. V gave up 0 bases and J gave up 3 bases, with 12 bases separating them. The CDR3 totals 16 residues. CDR3 DNA: TGTGCCAGCAGCCAAGATCTCCAGGGCTTTGGAAACACCATATATTTT. This gives the protein CASSQDLQGFGNTIYF.

V is TRBV6-5 and J is TRBJ2-7; 9 nucleotides match TRBD2. Germline V lookup: CDR1 MNHEY, CDR2 SVGAGI. The CDR3 is 14 residues long. J was trimmed by 6 bases and V by 9 bases; bases with no gene match: 12. The CDR3 nucleotides are TGTGCCAGTGCAAGTGTAGCGGGAGCGGCCGAGCAGTACTTC. This sequence encodes CASASVAGAAEQYF.